The rows below give T cell receptor beta chains drawn from one sample of a study of CD8 T cells in Susac syndrome. TCRdb redid the calling of the immunoSEQ multiplex PCR reads with MiXCR, one entry per CDR3 protein. Among around 200,000 distinct CDR3 sequences listed, 95% were seen once. The source material was CD4+ T cells from PBMCs. These receptors were collected from a human donor in good health. Each CDR3 is given with its conserved first and last residue. D genes are given only for firm matches. A clone size is listed for some rows: how often the clone was seen (once, few, many), or a class if it is expanded.

CDR3aa: CASTAGGYEQYF
CDR3nt: TGTGCCAGCACCGCGGGGGGCTACGAGCAGTACTTC
d_gene: TRBD2
j_gene: TRBJ2-7
v_gene: TRBV7-2
abundance: .

CDR3aa: CASSFSANEKLFF
CDR3nt: TGTGCCAGCAGCTTTAGTGCTAATGAAAAACTGTTTTTT
d_gene: .
j_gene: TRBJ1-4
v_gene: TRBV7-6
abundance: .

CDR3aa: CASSIPLAGAETQYF
CDR3nt: TGTGCCAGTAGTATACCGCTAGCGGGAGCAGAGACCCAGTACTTC
d_gene: TRBD2
j_gene: TRBJ2-5
v_gene: TRBV19
abundance: .

CDR3aa: CSVGFAGTNEKLFF
CDR3nt: TGCAGCGTTGGGTTCGCAGGGACTAATGAAAAACTGTTTTTT
d_gene: .
j_gene: TRBJ1-4
v_gene: TRBV29-1
abundance: .

CDR3aa: CASSSQGAPNSPLHF
CDR3nt: TGTGCCAGCAGCTCACAGGGGGCGCCTAATTCACCCCTCCACTTT
d_gene: TRBD1
j_gene: TRBJ1-6
v_gene: TRBV7-2
abundance: .

CDR3aa: CSPLIAGAREFF
CDR3nt: TGCAGCCCCCTTATCGCGGGAGCCAGGGAGTTCTTC
d_gene: TRBD2
j_gene: TRBJ2-1
v_gene: TRBV29-1
abundance: .

CDR3aa: CASSLKDFPNTGELFF
CDR3nt: TGTGCCAGCAGCTTGAAAGACTTCCCGAACACCGGGGAGCTGTTTTTT
d_gene: .
j_gene: TRBJ2-2
v_gene: TRBV5-6
abundance: .

CDR3aa: CASSLGVGGGAQDEQYF
CDR3nt: TGCGCCAGCAGTCTTGGAGTGGGCGGGGGCGCGCAGGACGAGCAGTACTTC
d_gene: .
j_gene: TRBJ2-7
v_gene: TRBV5-1
abundance: .

CDR3aa: CAWSQADYNEQFF
CDR3nt: TGTGCCTGGAGTCAGGCAGATTACAATGAGCAGTTCTTC
d_gene: .
j_gene: TRBJ2-1
v_gene: TRBV30
abundance: .

CDR3aa: CASSQNSFVTQYF
CDR3nt: TGTGCCAGCAGCCAGAACTCCTTCGTGACCCAGTACTTC
d_gene: .
j_gene: TRBJ2-5
v_gene: TRBV14
abundance: .

CDR3aa: CSGEGGTGGSEQYF
CDR3nt: TGCAGTGGCGAAGGGGGGACAGGGGGCTCCGAGCAGTACTTC
d_gene: TRBD1
j_gene: TRBJ2-7
v_gene: TRBV20-1
abundance: .

CDR3aa: CASSLAGRGTYNEQFF
CDR3nt: TGTGCCAGCAGCTTGGCCGGCAGGGGAACTTACAATGAGCAGTTCTTC
d_gene: .
j_gene: TRBJ2-1
v_gene: TRBV5-6
abundance: .

CDR3aa: CASSFNRGNQPQHF
CDR3nt: TGTGCCAGCAGCTTCAACAGGGGGAATCAGCCCCAGCATTTT
d_gene: TRBD1
j_gene: TRBJ1-5
v_gene: TRBV7-2
abundance: .

CDR3aa: CASRSGIGRALWVEQFF
CDR3nt: TGTGCCAGCCGATCCGGTATCGGGAGGGCCCTATGGGTTGAGCAGTTCTTC
d_gene: TRBD2
j_gene: TRBJ2-1
v_gene: TRBV6-2/TRBV6-3
abundance: .

CDR3aa: CASHRTLETQYF
CDR3nt: TGCGCCAGCCATAGGACGCTGGAGACCCAGTACTTC
d_gene: .
j_gene: TRBJ2-5
v_gene: TRBV5-1
abundance: .

CDR3aa: CASSESLSTGGKGYTF
CDR3nt: TGTGCCAGCAGTGAAAGCCTTTCCACAGGGGGCAAGGGCTACACCTTC
d_gene: TRBD1
j_gene: TRBJ1-2
v_gene: TRBV6-1
abundance: .

CDR3aa: CASSTWTGQETQYF
CDR3nt: TGTGCCAGCAGTACCTGGACAGGACAAGAGACCCAGTACTTC
d_gene: TRBD1
j_gene: TRBJ2-5
v_gene: TRBV5-4
abundance: .

CDR3aa: CASSQSGTEDTQYF
CDR3nt: TGCGCCAGCAGCCAATCGGGGACAGAAGATACGCAGTATTTT
d_gene: TRBD1
j_gene: TRBJ2-3
v_gene: TRBV4-3
abundance: .

CDR3aa: CASSPKGSSGKLFF
CDR3nt: TGTGCCAGCTCACCTAAGGGCTCATCGGGAAAACTGTTTTTT
d_gene: .
j_gene: TRBJ1-4
v_gene: TRBV18
abundance: once

CDR3aa: CASSPVRNSPDTQYF
CDR3nt: TGTGCCAGCTCACCAGTCAGGAATAGCCCAGATACGCAGTATTTT
d_gene: .
j_gene: TRBJ2-3
v_gene: TRBV18
abundance: once

CDR3aa: CASSQSYAAEAFF
CDR3nt: TGTGCCAGCAGCCAATCATATGCAGCTGAAGCTTTCTTT
d_gene: .
j_gene: TRBJ1-1
v_gene: TRBV3-1
abundance: .

CDR3aa: CSARDRGQGYTF
CDR3nt: TGCAGTGCTAGGGACCGGGGGCAGGGCTACACCTTC
d_gene: .
j_gene: TRBJ1-2
v_gene: TRBV20-1
abundance: .

CDR3aa: CASGVRGYTF
CDR3nt: TGTGCCAGCGGGGTGCGGGGCTACACCTTC
d_gene: .
j_gene: TRBJ1-2
v_gene: TRBV2
abundance: .

CDR3aa: CASSLLNGELFF
CDR3nt: TGTGCCAGCAGCCTCCTTAATGGGGAGCTGTTTTTT
d_gene: .
j_gene: TRBJ2-2
v_gene: TRBV3-1
abundance: .

CDR3aa: CSVASAYEQYF
CDR3nt: TGCAGCGTTGCTAGCGCGTACGAGCAGTACTTC
d_gene: .
j_gene: TRBJ2-7
v_gene: TRBV29-1
abundance: .

CDR3aa: CASSGEVSNYGYTF
CDR3nt: TGTGCCAGCAGCGGAGAGGTCAGCAACTATGGCTACACCTTC
d_gene: .
j_gene: TRBJ1-2
v_gene: TRBV9
abundance: .

CDR3aa: CSARAPPGELPSGANVLTF
CDR3nt: TGCAGTGCTAGAGCCCCCCCAGGGGAACTTCCATCTGGGGCCAACGTCCTGACTTTC
d_gene: .
j_gene: TRBJ2-6
v_gene: TRBV20-1
abundance: .

CDR3aa: CASSYGTGSAEAFF
CDR3nt: TGTGCCAGCAGCTACGGGACAGGGAGTGCTGAAGCTTTCTTT
d_gene: TRBD1
j_gene: TRBJ1-1
v_gene: TRBV7-9
abundance: .

CDR3aa: CASSERYTYGYTF
CDR3nt: TGTGCCAGCAGTGAGAGGTACACGTATGGCTACACCTTC
d_gene: .
j_gene: TRBJ1-2
v_gene: TRBV25-1
abundance: .

CDR3aa: CSARNAGTPDQETQYF
CDR3nt: TGCAGTGCTAGAAATGCCGGGACGCCGGACCAAGAGACCCAGTACTTC
d_gene: .
j_gene: TRBJ2-5
v_gene: TRBV20-1
abundance: once

CDR3aa: CSAQSAPGQGSDNIQYF
CDR3nt: TGCAGTGCTCAGTCCGCCCCGGGACAGGGGTCGGACAACATTCAGTACTTC
d_gene: TRBD1
j_gene: TRBJ2-4
v_gene: TRBV20-1
abundance: .

CDR3aa: CASTREVDNEQFF
CDR3nt: TGTGCCAGCACACGGGAGGTGGACAATGAGCAGTTCTTC
d_gene: TRBD2
j_gene: TRBJ2-1
v_gene: TRBV2
abundance: .

CDR3aa: CSARDVGRNTGELFF
CDR3nt: TGCAGTGCTAGAGATGTCGGACGGAACACCGGGGAGCTGTTTTTT
d_gene: .
j_gene: TRBJ2-2
v_gene: TRBV20-1
abundance: .

CDR3aa: CASSLSSNYGYTF
CDR3nt: TGTGCCAGCAGCTTATCCTCTAACTATGGCTACACCTTC
d_gene: .
j_gene: TRBJ1-2
v_gene: TRBV11-2
abundance: .

CDR3aa: CASSIVGDNSPLHF
CDR3nt: TGTGCCAGTAGTATAGTCGGGGATAATTCACCCCTCCACTTT
d_gene: .
j_gene: TRBJ1-6
v_gene: TRBV19
abundance: .

CDR3aa: CASSLGPSGGLQETQYF
CDR3nt: TGTGCCAGCAGCTTAGGGCCTAGCGGGGGCCTACAAGAGACCCAGTACTTC
d_gene: TRBD2
j_gene: TRBJ2-5
v_gene: TRBV5-6
abundance: .

CDR3aa: CASSPPVGGGLEQYF
CDR3nt: TGTGCCAGCAGCCCGCCTGTAGGAGGGGGCCTCGAGCAGTACTTC
d_gene: .
j_gene: TRBJ2-7
v_gene: TRBV4-2
abundance: .

CDR3aa: CSVAEDYEQYF
CDR3nt: TGCAGCGTTGCGGAAGACTACGAGCAGTACTTC
d_gene: .
j_gene: TRBJ2-7
v_gene: TRBV29-1
abundance: .

CDR3aa: CASSLSRVSYEQYF
CDR3nt: TGTGCCAGCAGTTTATCGAGGGTCTCCTACGAGCAGTACTTC
d_gene: .
j_gene: TRBJ2-7
v_gene: TRBV27
abundance: .

CDR3aa: CASSPTIANTEAFF
CDR3nt: TGTGCCAGCAGCCCGACAATTGCGAACACTGAAGCTTTCTTT
d_gene: .
j_gene: TRBJ1-1
v_gene: TRBV9
abundance: .

CDR3aa: CASLMQGWAEAFF
CDR3nt: TGTGCCAGTCTCATGCAGGGGTGGGCTGAAGCTTTCTTT
d_gene: .
j_gene: TRBJ1-1
v_gene: TRBV19
abundance: .

CDR3aa: CASSQAEVTGANVLTF
CDR3nt: TGCGCCAGCAGCCAAGCGGAGGTCACTGGGGCCAACGTCCTGACTTTC
d_gene: .
j_gene: TRBJ2-6
v_gene: TRBV4-1
abundance: .

CDR3aa: CSARGKYISYNSPLHF
CDR3nt: TGCAGTGCTAGAGGGAAGTACATCTCCTATAATTCACCCCTCCACTTT
d_gene: .
j_gene: TRBJ1-6
v_gene: TRBV20-1
abundance: .

CDR3aa: CASSFMGSGETQYF
CDR3nt: TGTGCCAGCAGCTTCATGGGGAGTGGAGAGACCCAGTACTTC
d_gene: .
j_gene: TRBJ2-5
v_gene: TRBV7-2
abundance: .

CDR3aa: CASTKAGDRGHEQYF
CDR3nt: TGTGCCAGCACTAAGGCGGGAGACAGGGGTCACGAGCAGTACTTC
d_gene: .
j_gene: TRBJ2-7
v_gene: TRBV6-6
abundance: .

CDR3aa: CSASGDYNYGYTF
CDR3nt: TGCAGTGCTAGCGGGGACTACAACTATGGCTACACCTTC
d_gene: .
j_gene: TRBJ1-2
v_gene: TRBV20-1
abundance: .

CDR3aa: CASSSWGGENTEAFF
CDR3nt: TGCGCCAGCAGCTCCTGGGGGGGAGAGAACACTGAAGCTTTCTTT
d_gene: .
j_gene: TRBJ1-1
v_gene: TRBV5-1
abundance: .

CDR3aa: CSAWDRISTEAFF
CDR3nt: TGCAGTGCTTGGGACAGGATTTCGACTGAAGCTTTCTTT
d_gene: TRBD1
j_gene: TRBJ1-1
v_gene: TRBV20-1
abundance: .

CDR3aa: CSAPEREGRLEQFF
CDR3nt: TGCAGTGCCCCTGAGCGGGAGGGGCGTCTTGAGCAGTTCTTC
d_gene: TRBD2
j_gene: TRBJ2-1
v_gene: TRBV20-1
abundance: .

CDR3aa: CASRSTSGSSYNEQFF
CDR3nt: TGTGCCAGCAGGTCCACTAGCGGGAGCTCCTACAATGAGCAGTTCTTC
d_gene: TRBD2
j_gene: TRBJ2-1
v_gene: TRBV7-9
abundance: .

CDR3aa: CASSLLTPSEAFF
CDR3nt: TGCGCCAGCAGCCTACTAACCCCTTCTGAAGCTTTCTTT
d_gene: .
j_gene: TRBJ1-1
v_gene: TRBV4-1
abundance: .

CDR3aa: CASRGQGGQPQHF
CDR3nt: TGTGCCAGCAGAGGACAGGGAGGTCAGCCCCAGCATTTT
d_gene: TRBD1
j_gene: TRBJ1-5
v_gene: TRBV12-3/TRBV12-4
abundance: .

CDR3aa: CASSPQGEEKLFF
CDR3nt: TGTGCCAGCAGCCCCCAGGGCGAAGAAAAACTGTTTTTT
d_gene: .
j_gene: TRBJ1-4
v_gene: TRBV3-1
abundance: .

CDR3aa: CATSRDPLGPGELFF
CDR3nt: TGTGCCACCAGCAGAGATCCCTTGGGGCCCGGGGAGCTGTTTTTT
d_gene: .
j_gene: TRBJ2-2
v_gene: TRBV15
abundance: .

CDR3aa: CSVGTGVHQPQHF
CDR3nt: TGCAGCGTCGGGACAGGGGTCCATCAGCCCCAGCATTTT
d_gene: TRBD1
j_gene: TRBJ1-5
v_gene: TRBV29-1
abundance: .

CDR3aa: CATRRGGRASGANVLTF
CDR3nt: TGTGCCACCCGCCGGGGCGGGAGGGCCTCCGGGGCCAACGTCCTGACTTTC
d_gene: TRBD2
j_gene: TRBJ2-6
v_gene: TRBV24-1
abundance: .

CDR3aa: CASSPGAGGSGNTIYF
CDR3nt: TGTGCCAGCTCACCAGGTGCGGGAGGCTCTGGAAACACCATATATTTT
d_gene: .
j_gene: TRBJ1-3
v_gene: TRBV18
abundance: .

CDR3aa: CASSLEPEIYEQYF
CDR3nt: TGTGCCAGCAGCTTGGAGCCAGAGATCTACGAGCAGTACTTC
d_gene: .
j_gene: TRBJ2-7
v_gene: TRBV5-4
abundance: .

CDR3aa: CAWSVWGNTIYF
CDR3nt: TGTGCCTGGAGTGTGTGGGGAAACACCATATATTTT
d_gene: .
j_gene: TRBJ1-3
v_gene: TRBV30
abundance: .

CDR3aa: CASSLTGGSRKLFF
CDR3nt: TGTGCCAGCAGCTTGACGGGTGGTTCGAGAAAACTGTTTTTT
d_gene: .
j_gene: TRBJ1-4
v_gene: TRBV7-9
abundance: .